The text below deals with one TCR beta chain. Its antigen is as yet unknown. Every patient had relapsed following autologous stem cell transplantation, and cohorts differed in brentuximab vedotin exposure. Each best response was a complete response, a partial response or progressive disease. The V and J ends lost 8 bases and 2 bases respectively, with 11 bases between them. This CDR3 region has 13 residues. Germline V CDR1 and CDR2: MDHEN, SYDVKM. Assay used: immunoSEQ multiplex PCR; TCRdb lists only in-frame clones, some missing. This table holds some 62,000 clones, more than 70% found once. This entry comes from a study of PD-1 blockade in classical Hodgkin lymphoma. Study-wide points: Newly diagnosed and completely responding patients shared comparable baseline diversity. Factors driving the repertoire differences, possibly disease activity or prior therapy, remain undefined. Newly diagnosed patients reportedly had lower baseline TCR diversity than healthy donors.

The V call is TRBV28, the J call TRBJ2-3; possible D gene TRBD1, 5 bases. The source is a human donor with classical Hodgkin lymphoma. Sequenced here: peripheral blood mononuclear cells (PBMCs), sampled at baseline. The CDR3 protein is CASFQGSTDTQYF. CDR3 bases: TGTGCCAGCTTTCAGGGTTCCACAGATACGCAGTATTTT.